This entry lists 6 T cell receptor beta chains sequenced from one sample in a study of T-cell memory formation after mild COVID-19. From the 5' RACE reads, TCRdb called clonotypes with MiXCR, one entry per CDR3 protein. The sample lists around 340,000 distinct CDR3 sequences; roughly 13% were seen once. Specimen: PBMCs or a T cell subset sorted from them (not recorded which). The receptors were gathered from a man younger than 30 who had mild COVID-19 (a few samples of this study predate the infection). Cell type and time point are not known.

This clonotype was detected many times. The rearrangement links TRBV5-1 to TRBJ2-7, with 8 bases matching TRBD1. The germline V gene encodes CDR1 SGHRS and CDR2 YFSETQ. This CDR3 has 14 amino acids. The CDR3 nucleotides read TGCGCCAGCAGCTTGACCTCCGGGACAGGCACATTGTTCGTC. Translating gives CASSLTSGTGTLFV.

The V call is TRBV15, the J call TRBJ2-3; tentatively, D is TRBD2 (6 bases). V was trimmed by 8 bases and J by 3 bases, leaving 18 bases between them. CDR3 size: 15 residues. Germline lookup yields CDR1 LNHNV and CDR2 YYDKDF (reference sequence). CDR3 nucleotides: TGTGCCACCCACTCCCGGGGGAGGAAGACAGATACGCAGTATTTT. This gives the protein CATHSRGRKTDTQYF.

There are many counts of this clonotype. This sequence may be a read error, since a much larger clone differs from it by one base. The V and J genes are TRBV20-1 and TRBJ2-3; D remains ambiguous. Looked up from germline, CDR1 is DFQATT and CDR2 is SNEGSKA (reference sequence). This CDR3 spans 11 amino acids. The CDR3 loop is CRARRTDTQYF. As DNA, the CDR3 is TGCAGGGCCCGCAGGACAGATACGCAGTATTTT.

The table lists this clonotype with a count of one. The chain uses TRBV10-3 and TRBJ2-5; possible D gene TRBD1, 6 bases. V was pared by 0 bases and J by 3 bases, with 11 bases between. The CDR3 spans 15 residues. CDR1 is ENHRY and CDR2 is SYGVKD in the germline V gene. The CDR3 is CAISESEDSKETQYF. CDR3 sequence (DNA): TGTGCCATCAGTGAGTCGGAGGACAGCAAAGAGACCCAGTACTTC.

The sample holds a few counts of this clonotype. The gene calls are TRBV7-3 and TRBJ2-1; D possibly corresponds to TRBD1 (6 bases). The CDR3 runs to 15 residues. V was pared by 1 base and J by 0 bases, with 7 bases between. CDR1 is SGHTA, CDR2 FQGTGA, per germline. This CDR3 reads CASSLIGGSYNEQFF. The CDR3 bases are TGTGCCAGCAGCTTAATAGGGGGCTCCTACAATGAGCAGTTCTTC.

The chain employs TRBV12-3 or TRBV12-4 and TRBJ2-1; 9 bases fit TRBD2. The ends lost 6 bases at V and 0 bases at J; junction bases unmatched: 6. This CDR3 spans 16 amino acids. For the CDR3, the DNA is TGTGCCAGCAGGTCTAGCGGGGCCGGCTCCTACAATGAGCAGTTCTTC. This encodes CASRSSGAGSYNEQFF.